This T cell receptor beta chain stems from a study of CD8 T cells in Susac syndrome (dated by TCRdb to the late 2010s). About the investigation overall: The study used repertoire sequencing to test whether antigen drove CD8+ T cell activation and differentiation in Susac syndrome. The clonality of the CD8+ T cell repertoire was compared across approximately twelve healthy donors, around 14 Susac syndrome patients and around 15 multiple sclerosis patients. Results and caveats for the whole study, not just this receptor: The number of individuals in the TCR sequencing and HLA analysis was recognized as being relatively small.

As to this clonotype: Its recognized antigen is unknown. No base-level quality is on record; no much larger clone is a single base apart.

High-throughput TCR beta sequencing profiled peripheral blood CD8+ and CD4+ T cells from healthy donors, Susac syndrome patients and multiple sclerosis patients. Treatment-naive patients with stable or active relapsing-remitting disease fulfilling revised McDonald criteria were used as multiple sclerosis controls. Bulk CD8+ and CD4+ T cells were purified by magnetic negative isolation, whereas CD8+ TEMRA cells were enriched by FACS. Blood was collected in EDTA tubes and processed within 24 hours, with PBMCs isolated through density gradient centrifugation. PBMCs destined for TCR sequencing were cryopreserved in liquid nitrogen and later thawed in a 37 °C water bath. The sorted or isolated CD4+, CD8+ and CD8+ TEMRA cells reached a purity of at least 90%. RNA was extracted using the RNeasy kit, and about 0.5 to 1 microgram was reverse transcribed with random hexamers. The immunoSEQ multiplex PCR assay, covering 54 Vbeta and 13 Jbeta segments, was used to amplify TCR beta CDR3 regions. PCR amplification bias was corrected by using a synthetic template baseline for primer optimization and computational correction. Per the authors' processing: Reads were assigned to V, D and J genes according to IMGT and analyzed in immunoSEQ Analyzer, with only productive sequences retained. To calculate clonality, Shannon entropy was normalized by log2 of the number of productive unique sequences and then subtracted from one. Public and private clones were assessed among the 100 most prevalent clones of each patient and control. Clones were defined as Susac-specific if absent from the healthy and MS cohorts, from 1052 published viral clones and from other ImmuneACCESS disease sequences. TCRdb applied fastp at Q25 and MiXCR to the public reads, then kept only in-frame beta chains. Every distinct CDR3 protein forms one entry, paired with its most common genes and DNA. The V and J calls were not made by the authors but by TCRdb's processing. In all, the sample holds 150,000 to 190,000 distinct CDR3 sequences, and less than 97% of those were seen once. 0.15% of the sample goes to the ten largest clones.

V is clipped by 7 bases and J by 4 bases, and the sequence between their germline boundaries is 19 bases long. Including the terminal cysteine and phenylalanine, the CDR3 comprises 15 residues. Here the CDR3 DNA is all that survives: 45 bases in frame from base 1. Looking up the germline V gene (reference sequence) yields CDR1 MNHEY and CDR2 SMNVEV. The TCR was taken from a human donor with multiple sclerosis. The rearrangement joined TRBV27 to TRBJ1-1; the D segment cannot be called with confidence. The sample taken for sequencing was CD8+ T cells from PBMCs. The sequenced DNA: TGTGCCAGCACCTATCGTCCCGACGGAGGCACTGAAGCTTTCTTT. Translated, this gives CASTYRPDGGTEAFF.